The rows below give T cell receptor beta chains drawn from one sample of a study of human T cells and chemical hapten exposure. TCRdb independently ran MiXCR on the RACE reads; one entry per CDR3 protein. In the table there are 35,000 to 45,000 distinct CDR3 sequences, 8.9% of which are singletons. The sample was whole blood, taken in connection with sensitization to the hapten diphenylcyclopropenone (DPC). These receptors were taken from a middle-aged woman with alopecia areata. Some clones in this sample may be carry-over from other donors' samples. Both conserved end residues are part of each CDR3. D genes are given only for firm matches. Clone size, where shown, is once, few, many, or a class for clones that have expanded.

j_call: TRBJ2-1; clone_size: many; d_call: TRBD2; v_call: TRBV18; cdr3_nt: TGTGCCAGCTCACCACCGACTAGCGGGGGAGCCCTGGGTGAGCAGTTCTTC; cdr3_aa: CASSPPTSGGALGEQFF
j_call: TRBJ1-5; clone_size: -; d_call: -; v_call: TRBV20-1; cdr3_nt: TGCAGTGCTTGGGGGGGTGGCAATCAGCCCCAGCATTTT; cdr3_aa: CSAWGGGNQPQHF
j_call: TRBJ2-3; clone_size: few; d_call: TRBD2; v_call: TRBV4-2; cdr3_nt: TGTGCCAGCAGCCAATCGAGCGGGGGAGACACAGATACGCAGTATTTT; cdr3_aa: CASSQSSGGDTDTQYF
j_call: TRBJ2-1; clone_size: -; d_call: TRBD1; v_call: TRBV9; cdr3_nt: TGTGCCAGCAGCCCGGGGACAGAAAACAATGAGCAGTTCTTC; cdr3_aa: CASSPGTENNEQFF
j_call: TRBJ2-5; clone_size: few; d_call: -; v_call: TRBV6-2/TRBV6-3; cdr3_nt: TGTGCCAGCCGGGACTCCCTAGGAGTTGGGTACTTC; cdr3_aa: CASRDSLGVGYF
j_call: TRBJ2-7; clone_size: many; d_call: -; v_call: TRBV7-9; cdr3_nt: TGTGCCAGCACTACCGACCCCTACGAGCAGTACTTC; cdr3_aa: CASTTDPYEQYF
j_call: TRBJ1-3; clone_size: many; d_call: -; v_call: TRBV4-3; cdr3_nt: TGCGCCAGCAGCCAAGATACGGGAAACACCATATATTTT; cdr3_aa: CASSQDTGNTIYF
j_call: TRBJ1-2; clone_size: -; d_call: -; v_call: TRBV3-1; cdr3_nt: TGTGCCAGCAGCCAAGGATCAGTAGATGGCTACACCTTC; cdr3_aa: CASSQGSVDGYTF
j_call: TRBJ2-7; clone_size: many; d_call: TRBD1; v_call: TRBV18; cdr3_nt: TGTGCCAGCTCACCAACAGGGGCCCACGAGCAGTACTTC; cdr3_aa: CASSPTGAHEQYF
j_call: TRBJ2-7; clone_size: -; d_call: -; v_call: TRBV27; cdr3_nt: TGTGCCAGCAGTTTACGGGGGGCGGGGTACGAGCAGTACTTC; cdr3_aa: CASSLRGAGYEQYF
j_call: TRBJ2-1; clone_size: many; d_call: -; v_call: TRBV11-3; cdr3_nt: TGTGCCAGCAGCTTAGGGAGGGATTACAATGAGCAGTTCTTC; cdr3_aa: CASSLGRDYNEQFF
j_call: TRBJ1-4; clone_size: once; d_call: -; v_call: TRBV6-1; cdr3_nt: TGTGCCAGCAGTGATTCGGCAGAACCTAATGAAAAACTGTTTTTT; cdr3_aa: CASSDSAEPNEKLFF
j_call: TRBJ1-1; clone_size: -; d_call: -; v_call: TRBV27; cdr3_nt: TGTGCCAGCGGTAAGGAGGATGGGAGAGCTTTCTTT; cdr3_aa: CASGKEDGRAFF
j_call: TRBJ1-2; clone_size: medium-sized; d_call: -; v_call: TRBV29-1; cdr3_nt: TGCAGCGTTGACCCCCAGGAATCCTATGGCTACACCTTC; cdr3_aa: CSVDPQESYGYTF
j_call: TRBJ1-2; clone_size: few; d_call: -; v_call: TRBV4-1; cdr3_nt: TGCGCCAGCAGCCAAGATAGTGGGTCTGGCTACACCTTC; cdr3_aa: CASSQDSGSGYTF
j_call: TRBJ2-1; clone_size: many; d_call: TRBD2; v_call: TRBV20-1; cdr3_nt: TGCAGTGCTCTCCTAGCGGGGGAGGATGAGCAGTTCTTC; cdr3_aa: CSALLAGEDEQFF
j_call: TRBJ1-1; clone_size: many; d_call: -; v_call: TRBV4-1; cdr3_nt: TGCGCCAGCAGCCAAGATTGGGCAACTGAAGCTTTCTTT; cdr3_aa: CASSQDWATEAFF
j_call: TRBJ2-3; clone_size: -; d_call: TRBD2; v_call: TRBV7-2; cdr3_nt: TGTGCCAGCGGCTTAGCGGGGGGAGTCACAGATACGCAGTATTTT; cdr3_aa: CASGLAGGVTDTQYF
j_call: TRBJ1-6; clone_size: once; d_call: TRBD1; v_call: TRBV20-1; cdr3_nt: TGCAGTGCTAGCGGACAGGGTATCGCTTCACCCCTCCACTTT; cdr3_aa: CSASGQGIASPLHF
j_call: TRBJ2-5; clone_size: many; d_call: TRBD1; v_call: TRBV7-9; cdr3_nt: TGTGCCAGCAGCGTCACAGGGGACGGGGAGGAGACCCAGTACTTC; cdr3_aa: CASSVTGDGEETQYF
j_call: TRBJ1-1; clone_size: many; d_call: -; v_call: TRBV2; cdr3_nt: TGTGCCAGCAAGGTTGGCTACGGCGCTTTCTTT; cdr3_aa: CASKVGYGAFF
j_call: TRBJ2-7; clone_size: few; d_call: -; v_call: TRBV5-6; cdr3_nt: TGTGCCAGCAGCTTGGAGTTTTTGCACGAGCAGTACTTC; cdr3_aa: CASSLEFLHEQYF
j_call: TRBJ2-7; clone_size: many; d_call: -; v_call: TRBV2; cdr3_nt: TGTGCCAGCAGTGAATATGGGGTGCAGTACTTC; cdr3_aa: CASSEYGVQYF
j_call: TRBJ1-2; clone_size: -; d_call: TRBD1; v_call: TRBV3-1; cdr3_nt: TGTGCCAGCAGGGGACAGAGAGGTTATGGCTACACCTTC; cdr3_aa: CASRGQRGYGYTF
j_call: TRBJ2-1; clone_size: many; d_call: TRBD2; v_call: TRBV18; cdr3_nt: TGTGCCAGCTCATCCTCTAGCGGAACCTACAATGAGCAGTTCTTC; cdr3_aa: CASSSSSGTYNEQFF
j_call: TRBJ1-2; clone_size: few; d_call: TRBD1; v_call: TRBV20-1; cdr3_nt: TGCAGTGCTAGAGATATGGACAGGGTTGGCTATGGCTACACCTTC; cdr3_aa: CSARDMDRVGYGYTF
j_call: TRBJ2-3; clone_size: -; d_call: -; v_call: TRBV14; cdr3_nt: TGTGCCAGCAGCCAAGTGGTCCCGGGCGTTGGCACAGATACGCAGTATTTT; cdr3_aa: CASSQVVPGVGTDTQYF
j_call: TRBJ1-6; clone_size: many; d_call: TRBD1; v_call: TRBV27; cdr3_nt: TGTGCCAGCAGTTTATCAGGGGGCGCAGAATCACCCCTCCACTTT; cdr3_aa: CASSLSGGAESPLHF
j_call: TRBJ2-5; clone_size: many; d_call: -; v_call: TRBV29-1; cdr3_nt: TGCAGCGTTGAGGGGGGCTTCCAAGAGACCCAGTACTTC; cdr3_aa: CSVEGGFQETQYF
j_call: TRBJ2-5; clone_size: -; d_call: -; v_call: TRBV3-1; cdr3_nt: TGTGCCAGCAGCCAAGATAGAGGGAGTTCCGAGACCCAGTACTTC; cdr3_aa: CASSQDRGSSETQYF
j_call: TRBJ1-3; clone_size: -; d_call: -; v_call: TRBV5-5; cdr3_nt: TGTGCCAGCAGCTTGGCGGGGTCTACTGGAAACACCATATATTTT; cdr3_aa: CASSLAGSTGNTIYF
j_call: TRBJ1-3; clone_size: many; d_call: -; v_call: TRBV2; cdr3_nt: TGTGCCAGCAGACCCGGGACGGGGGGAGTCGGCTCTGGAAACACCATATATTTT; cdr3_aa: CASRPGTGGVGSGNTIYF
j_call: TRBJ2-2; clone_size: many; d_call: TRBD2; v_call: TRBV4-1; cdr3_nt: TGCGCCAGCAGCCAAGCCGGACTAGGTCGCTCTACCGGGGAGCTGTTTTTT; cdr3_aa: CASSQAGLGRSTGELFF
j_call: TRBJ1-4; clone_size: many; d_call: TRBD1; v_call: TRBV12-3/TRBV12-4; cdr3_nt: TGTGCCAGCAGCCCACAGGGGACTGAAAAACTGTTTTTT; cdr3_aa: CASSPQGTEKLFF
j_call: TRBJ2-1; clone_size: many; d_call: -; v_call: TRBV19; cdr3_nt: TGTGCCAGTACCGATTGGACAATTAACAATGAGCAGTTCTTC; cdr3_aa: CASTDWTINNEQFF
j_call: TRBJ2-2; clone_size: medium-sized; d_call: TRBD2; v_call: TRBV7-9; cdr3_nt: TGTGCCAGCAGCTCCGGACTAGCGGGAACGACCGGGGAGCTGTTTTTT; cdr3_aa: CASSSGLAGTTGELFF
j_call: TRBJ1-5; clone_size: few; d_call: -; v_call: TRBV5-6; cdr3_nt: TGTGCCACCCAGACAAGGGACAAAAGTAGCAATCAGCCCCAGCATTTT; cdr3_aa: CATQTRDKSSNQPQHF
j_call: TRBJ1-6; clone_size: many; d_call: TRBD1; v_call: TRBV4-1; cdr3_nt: TGCGCCAGCAGCCAAGAGGGACAGGGTGGTAATAATTCACCCCTCCACTTT; cdr3_aa: CASSQEGQGGNNSPLHF
j_call: TRBJ1-4; clone_size: many; d_call: -; v_call: TRBV18; cdr3_nt: TGTGCCAGCTCACCGGTATCGGTTGAAAAACTGTTTTTT; cdr3_aa: CASSPVSVEKLFF
j_call: TRBJ2-1; clone_size: many; d_call: TRBD2; v_call: TRBV5-5; cdr3_nt: TGTGCCAGCAGCGGTGGGACTAGCGGGGGGCGCCCCTCCTACAATGAGCAGTTCTTC; cdr3_aa: CASSGGTSGGRPSYNEQFF
j_call: TRBJ2-7; clone_size: many; d_call: TRBD2; v_call: TRBV28; cdr3_nt: TGTGCCAGCAGAATCACCGGGACTACCAACTACGAGCAGTACTTC; cdr3_aa: CASRITGTTNYEQYF
j_call: TRBJ2-3; clone_size: -; d_call: -; v_call: TRBV4-2; cdr3_nt: TGTGCCAGCAGCCAACGCGGCCACCAGCTGATGGCAGATACGCAGTATTTT; cdr3_aa: CASSQRGHQLMADTQYF
j_call: TRBJ2-5; clone_size: many; d_call: TRBD2; v_call: TRBV27; cdr3_nt: TGTGCCAGCACCACCTTAGCGGGGGCGTACCAAGAGACCCAGTACTTC; cdr3_aa: CASTTLAGAYQETQYF
j_call: TRBJ2-1; clone_size: many; d_call: TRBD2; v_call: TRBV29-1; cdr3_nt: TGCAGCGCAGCCTTAGCGGGGGTTTTCAATGAGCAGTTCTTC; cdr3_aa: CSAALAGVFNEQFF
j_call: TRBJ2-2; clone_size: many; d_call: -; v_call: TRBV6-4; cdr3_nt: TGTGCCAGCAGTGACAGGGACGGCGGGGAGCTGTTTTTT; cdr3_aa: CASSDRDGGELFF
j_call: TRBJ2-7; clone_size: -; d_call: -; v_call: TRBV9; cdr3_nt: TGTACCAGCAGCGTGGCCCCGCAGGGCGAGCAGTACTTC; cdr3_aa: CTSSVAPQGEQYF
j_call: TRBJ1-4; clone_size: many; d_call: TRBD1; v_call: TRBV11-3; cdr3_nt: TGTGCCAGCAGCCCCAGGACAGGGGGCGAAAACGGAAAACTGTTTTTT; cdr3_aa: CASSPRTGGENGKLFF
j_call: TRBJ1-2; clone_size: few; d_call: TRBD1; v_call: TRBV6-2/TRBV6-3; cdr3_nt: TGTGCCAGCAGTCAGACAGGGCGGCTAATCGTTGGCTACACCTTC; cdr3_aa: CASSQTGRLIVGYTF
j_call: TRBJ1-2; clone_size: many; d_call: -; v_call: TRBV27; cdr3_nt: TGTGCCAGCAGTTTGTCAAGGAACTATGGCTACACCTTC; cdr3_aa: CASSLSRNYGYTF